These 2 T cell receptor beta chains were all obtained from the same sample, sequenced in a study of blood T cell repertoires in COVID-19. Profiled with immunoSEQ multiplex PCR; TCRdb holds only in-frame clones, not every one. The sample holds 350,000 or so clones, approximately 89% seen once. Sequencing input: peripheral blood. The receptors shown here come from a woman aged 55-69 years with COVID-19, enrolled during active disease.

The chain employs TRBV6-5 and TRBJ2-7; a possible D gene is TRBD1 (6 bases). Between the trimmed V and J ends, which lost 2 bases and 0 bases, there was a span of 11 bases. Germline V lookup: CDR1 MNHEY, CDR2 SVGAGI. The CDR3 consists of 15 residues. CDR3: CASSYRGMGSYEQYF. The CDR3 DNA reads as TGTGCCAGCAGTTACAGGGGGATGGGCTCCTACGAGCAGTACTTC.

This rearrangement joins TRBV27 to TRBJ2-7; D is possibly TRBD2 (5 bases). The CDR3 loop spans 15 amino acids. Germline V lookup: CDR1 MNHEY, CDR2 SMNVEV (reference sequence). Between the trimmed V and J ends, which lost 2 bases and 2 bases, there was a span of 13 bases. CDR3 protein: CASSLPGINTYEQYF. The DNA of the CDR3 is TGTGCCAGCAGTTTACCGGGAATTAACACCTACGAGCAGTACTTC.